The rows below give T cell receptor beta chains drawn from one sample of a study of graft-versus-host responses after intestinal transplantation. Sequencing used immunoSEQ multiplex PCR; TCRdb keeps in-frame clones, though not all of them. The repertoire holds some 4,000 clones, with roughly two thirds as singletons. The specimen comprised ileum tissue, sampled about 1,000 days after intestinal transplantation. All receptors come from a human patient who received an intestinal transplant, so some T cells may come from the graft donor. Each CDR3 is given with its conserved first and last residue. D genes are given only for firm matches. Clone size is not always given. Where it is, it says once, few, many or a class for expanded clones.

TGTGCCAGCAGCTCGGGGGAGACCCAGTACTTC | CASSSGETQYF | TRBJ2-5 | - | - | TRBV7-8
TGTGCCAGCAGGTCTCATAGCGGGGGAACCTACGAGCAGTACTTC | CASRSHSGGTYEQYF | TRBJ2-7 | few | TRBD2 | TRBV28
TGTGCCAGCATCGGGATAGCGGGAGCCTACGAGCAGTACTTC | CASIGIAGAYEQYF | TRBJ2-7 | - | TRBD2 | TRBV6-1
TGCGCCAGCAGCTTTGGACAGGGCCCCTACGAGCAGTACTTC | CASSFGQGPYEQYF | TRBJ2-7 | - | TRBD1 | TRBV5-1
TGTGCCAGCAGCTTAGCTAGCGGGGGGGTAGGTGAGCAGTTCTTC | CASSLASGGVGEQFF | TRBJ2-1 | - | TRBD2 | TRBV7-8
TGTGCCAGCAGCCCCAGGGGGGGAAGGTACACTGAAGCTTTCTTT | CASSPRGGRYTEAFF | TRBJ1-1 | - | TRBD1 | TRBV11-2
TGCGCCAGCACCAAACTCCCATTTGAAAATGAAAAACTGTTTTTT | CASTKLPFENEKLFF | TRBJ1-4 | large | - | TRBV4-1
TGTGCCAGCAGTTTGGTAGGCTCTGGGGCCAACGTCCTGACTTTC | CASSLVGSGANVLTF | TRBJ2-6 | - | - | TRBV28
TGTGCCTGGAGCGCCCTATGGGGGACAGGTCAAGAGACCCAGTACTTC | CAWSALWGTGQETQYF | TRBJ2-5 | - | TRBD1 | TRBV30
TGTGCCAGCAGCCCTGCGCAGGGTGGGGGCTACGAGCAGTACTTC | CASSPAQGGGYEQYF | TRBJ2-7 | - | - | TRBV11-1
TGTGCCAGCAGCTTGGGGGGCCAGGTAGGGTACGAGCAGTACTTC | CASSLGGQVGYEQYF | TRBJ2-7 | large | - | TRBV5-5
TGTGCCAGCAGTTTAAGAGGGCTGGTGAACACTGAAGCTTTCTTT | CASSLRGLVNTEAFF | TRBJ1-1 | - | - | TRBV28
TGTGCCAGCAGGTATCAGGGGGCACTTGAAGCTTTCTTT | CASRYQGALEAFF | TRBJ1-1 | few | TRBD1 | TRBV7-9
TGTGCCAGCAGCGAATTGACTAGCGGGTACCCCTCCGCAGAGACCCAGTACTTC | CASSELTSGYPSAETQYF | TRBJ2-5 | - | TRBD2 | TRBV7-9
TGTGCCAGCAGTTACGGGCAGCCGAGCTCTGGAAACACCATATATTTT | CASSYGQPSSGNTIYF | TRBJ1-3 | - | - | TRBV6-5
TGTGCCAGCAGTGAGCCGGGGGTAAGGGAAGATACGCAGTATTTT | CASSEPGVREDTQYF | TRBJ2-3 | few | - | TRBV6-1
TGTGCCAGCGGAAAGGGACAGGGGACCGGGGAGCTGTTTTTT | CASGKGQGTGELFF | TRBJ2-2 | - | TRBD1 | TRBV6-5
TGTGCCAGCAGCGGGCTAACCGGAGTGAACACTGAAGCTTTCTTT | CASSGLTGVNTEAFF | TRBJ1-1 | - | - | TRBV5-4
TGTGCCAGCAGCTTGGACCGGGATTCACCCCTCCACTTT | CASSLDRDSPLHF | TRBJ1-6 | - | - | TRBV5-4
TGTGCCAGTAGTATGACTCTTGGCTACACCTTC | CASSMTLGYTF | TRBJ1-2 | - | - | TRBV19
TGTGCCAGCTCACCTCAGGGCTCTGGAAACACCATATATTTT | CASSPQGSGNTIYF | TRBJ1-3 | - | - | TRBV18
TGTGCCAGTAGTATAGTCGGGAGTGAGCAGTTCTTC | CASSIVGSEQFF | TRBJ2-1 | - | - | TRBV19
TGTGCCACCAGCCCAACTAGCGGGAGCGAGCAGTACTTC | CATSPTSGSEQYF | TRBJ2-7 | - | TRBD2 | TRBV15
TGTGCCAGCAGGACAGGGGGAGATCAGCCCCAGCATTTT | CASRTGGDQPQHF | TRBJ1-5 | few | TRBD1 | TRBV2
TGTGCCAGCAGTTTTTTGGGGGCGCTGAAGACCCAGTACTTC | CASSFLGALKTQYF | TRBJ2-5 | - | - | TRBV28
TGTGCCAGCAGCTTGCCGTCGCGGGGCACCATATATTTT | CASSLPSRGTIYF | TRBJ1-3 | - | - | TRBV5-6
TGTGCCAGCAGTATCGGGACCGCAGATGAGCAGTTCTTC | CASSIGTADEQFF | TRBJ2-1 | - | - | TRBV28
TGTGCCAGTAGTATACGGCAGAACACCGGGGAGCTGTTTTTT | CASSIRQNTGELFF | TRBJ2-2 | - | - | TRBV19
TGTGCCATCAGTCCTTCTCTCACTAGCGGGGAAAGCACAGATACGCAGTATTTT | CAISPSLTSGESTDTQYF | TRBJ2-3 | - | TRBD2 | TRBV10-3
TGTGCCAGCAGTTTAAGTCGGGACAGGGGATACACCGGGGAGCTGTTTTTT | CASSLSRDRGYTGELFF | TRBJ2-2 | - | TRBD1 | TRBV27
TGTGCCAGCAGCCTTCGACAGGGCCTCTCTGGAAACACCATATATTTT | CASSLRQGLSGNTIYF | TRBJ1-3 | - | TRBD1 | TRBV7-9
TGTGCCAGCACCTACGGTGGCTCCTACAATGAGCAGTTCTTC | CASTYGGSYNEQFF | TRBJ2-1 | - | - | TRBV28
TGCGCCAGCCGACGGGACAGGGAGAACACCGGGGAGCTGTTTTTT | CASRRDRENTGELFF | TRBJ2-2 | - | TRBD1 | TRBV10-1
TGCGCCAGCAGCCTGGGACTAGCGGGAAACAATGAGCAGTTCTTC | CASSLGLAGNNEQFF | TRBJ2-1 | - | TRBD2 | TRBV5-1
TGCGCCAGCAGTCCCCCGGGTAGGTTTCATTTCTATGGCTACACCTTC | CASSPPGRFHFYGYTF | TRBJ1-2 | few | - | TRBV23-1
TGTGCCAGCACCCCCGGACGCGCAGCCTATAATGAAAAACTGTTTTTT | CASTPGRAAYNEKLFF | TRBJ1-4 | few | - | TRBV28
TGTGCCAGCAGCGCGACAGGGTCCCCCGGGGAGCTGTTTTTT | CASSATGSPGELFF | TRBJ2-2 | - | TRBD1 | TRBV27
TGTGCCAGCAGTTTAAACGTCCGGGCCCGCTATTCACCCCTCCACTTT | CASSLNVRARYSPLHF | TRBJ1-6 | - | - | TRBV28